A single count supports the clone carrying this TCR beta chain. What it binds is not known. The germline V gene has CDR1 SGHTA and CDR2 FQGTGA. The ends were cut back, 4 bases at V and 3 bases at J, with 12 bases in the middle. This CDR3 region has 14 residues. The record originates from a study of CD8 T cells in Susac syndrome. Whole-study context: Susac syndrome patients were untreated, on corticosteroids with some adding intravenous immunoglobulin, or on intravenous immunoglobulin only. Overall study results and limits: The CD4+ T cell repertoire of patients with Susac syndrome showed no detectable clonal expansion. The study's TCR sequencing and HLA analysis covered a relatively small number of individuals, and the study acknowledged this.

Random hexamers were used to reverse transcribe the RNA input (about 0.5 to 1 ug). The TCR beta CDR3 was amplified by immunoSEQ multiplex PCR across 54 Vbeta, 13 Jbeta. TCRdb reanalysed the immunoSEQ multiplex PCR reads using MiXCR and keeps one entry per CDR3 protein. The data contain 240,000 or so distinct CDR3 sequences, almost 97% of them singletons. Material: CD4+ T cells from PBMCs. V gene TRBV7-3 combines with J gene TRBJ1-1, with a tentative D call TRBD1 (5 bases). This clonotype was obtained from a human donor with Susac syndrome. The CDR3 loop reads CASSSQGRDTEAFF. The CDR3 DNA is TGTGCCAGCAGCTCCCAGGGCAGGGACACTGAAGCTTTCTTT.